This entry is about one TCR beta chain. Its target is not known. This sample was included in a study of cytomegalovirus exposure and HLA in healthy donors. The overall study: Earlier, 95 million to 120 million unique TCR beta sequences were recovered from 200 million or so T cells by an analysis.

With 60 Vbeta and 13 Jbeta primers, the PCR was carried out. Assay: immunoSEQ multiplex PCR; the TCRdb copy retains only in-frame clones and omits some. There are about 78,000 clones in the sample; 80% occur only once, and roughly 25% lies in the top ten. Whole-study results and caveats: Reportedly, diagnosis of cytomegalovirus status by the classifier showed high specificity and sensitivity. In a later analysis, across HLA loci, associated TCR counts were highest for DRB1, lowest for HLA-C.

With 6 bases removed from V and 2 bases from J, the gap between germline ends came to 11 bases. Per germline, CDR1 MNHEY and CDR2 SVGAGI. CDR3 length: 13 residues. J is TRBJ2-7 and V is TRBV6-5; tentative D call: TRBD1 (6 bases). Specimen: PBMCs. The receptor was isolated from a woman aged 45-65 years in good health and CMV-seropositive. The CDR3 coding sequence is TGTGCCAGCAGCAGGGGAATAGCCTACGAGCAGTACGTC. It codes for CASSRGIAYEQYV.